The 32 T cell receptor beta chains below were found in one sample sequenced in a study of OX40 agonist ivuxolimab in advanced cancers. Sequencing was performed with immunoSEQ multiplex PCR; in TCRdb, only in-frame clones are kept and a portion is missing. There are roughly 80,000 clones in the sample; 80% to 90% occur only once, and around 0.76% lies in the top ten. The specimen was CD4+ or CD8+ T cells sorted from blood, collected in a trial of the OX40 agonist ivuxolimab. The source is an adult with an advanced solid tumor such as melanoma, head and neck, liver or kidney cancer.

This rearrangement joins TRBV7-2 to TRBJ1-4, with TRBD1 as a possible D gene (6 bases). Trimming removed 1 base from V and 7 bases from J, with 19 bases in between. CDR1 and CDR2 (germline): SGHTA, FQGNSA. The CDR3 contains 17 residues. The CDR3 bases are TGTGCCAGCAGCTTAGGTCGTTTGGGGGCAGGCGGTGAAAAACTGTTTTTT. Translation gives CASSLGRLGAGGEKLFF.

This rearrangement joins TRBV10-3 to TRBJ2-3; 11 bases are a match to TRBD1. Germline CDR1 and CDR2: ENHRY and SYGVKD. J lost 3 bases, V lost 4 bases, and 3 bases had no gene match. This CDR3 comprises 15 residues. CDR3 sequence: CAISGGQGATDTQYF. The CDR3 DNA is TGTGCCATCAGTGGCGGACAGGGGGCTACAGATACGCAGTATTTT.

CDR3 in amino acids: CASSQQGPGNTIYF. CDR3 sequence (DNA): TGTGCCAGCTCGCAACAAGGGCCTGGAAACACCATATATTTT. This chain joins TRBV18 and TRBJ1-3, with D hard to call. Trimming cost V 6 bases and J 2 bases, with 11 bases left between them. The CDR3 consists of 14 residues. Germline lookup yields CDR1 KGHSH and CDR2 LQKENI.

For the CDR3, the DNA is TGCAGCCTTCGGGGGGACAGGGAGACTGAGCAGTTCTTC. This translates into CSLRGDRETEQFF. The V gene is TRBV29-1, the J gene TRBJ2-1, with 9 bases lining up with TRBD1. The CDR3 loop spans 13 amino acids. The germline V gene encodes CDR1 SQVTM and CDR2 ANQGSEA. Unmatched junction bases numbered 11, after V lost 8 bases and J lost 9 bases.

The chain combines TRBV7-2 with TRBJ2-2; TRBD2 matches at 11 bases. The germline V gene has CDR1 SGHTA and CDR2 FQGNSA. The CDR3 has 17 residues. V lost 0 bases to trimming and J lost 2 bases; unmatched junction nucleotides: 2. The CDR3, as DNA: TGTGCCAGCAGCTTAGCTAGCGGGGGGGCCAACACCGGGGAGCTGTTTTTT. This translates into CASSLASGGANTGELFF.

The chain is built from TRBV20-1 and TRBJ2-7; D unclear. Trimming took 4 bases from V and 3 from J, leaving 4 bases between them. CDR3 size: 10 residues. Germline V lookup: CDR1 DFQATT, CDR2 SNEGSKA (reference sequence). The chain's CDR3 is CSAIDYEQYF. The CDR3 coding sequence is TGCAGTGCTATAGACTACGAGCAGTACTTC.

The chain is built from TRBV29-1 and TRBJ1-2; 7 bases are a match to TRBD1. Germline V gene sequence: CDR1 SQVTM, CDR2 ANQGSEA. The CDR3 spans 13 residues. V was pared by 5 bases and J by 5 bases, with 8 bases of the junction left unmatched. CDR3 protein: CSVLQGKEYGYTF. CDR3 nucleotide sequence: TGCAGCGTTTTACAGGGGAAGGAATATGGCTACACCTTC.

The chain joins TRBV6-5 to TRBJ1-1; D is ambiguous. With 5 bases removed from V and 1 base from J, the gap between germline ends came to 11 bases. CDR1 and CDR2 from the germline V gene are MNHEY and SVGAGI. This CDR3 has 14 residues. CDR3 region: CASSMTRGNTEAFF. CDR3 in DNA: TGTGCCAGCAGTATGACTCGGGGGAACACTGAAGCTTTCTTT.

The CDR3 is CASSLVGFGSGNTIYF. The CDR3 region has the DNA TGTGCCAGCAGCTTGGTCGGTTTCGGCTCTGGAAACACCATATATTTT. The rearrangement joins TRBV5-4 to TRBJ1-3; no reliable D call. The germline V and J ends were trimmed by 0 bases and 0 bases, with 10 bases remaining between them. The germline V gene encodes CDR1 SGHNT and CDR2 YYREEE (reference sequence). CDR3 size: 16 residues.

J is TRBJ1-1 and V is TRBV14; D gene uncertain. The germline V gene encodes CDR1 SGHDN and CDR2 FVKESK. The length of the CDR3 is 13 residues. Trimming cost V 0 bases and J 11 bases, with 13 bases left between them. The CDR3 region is CASSQDWRGWAFF. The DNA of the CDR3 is TGTGCCAGCAGCCAAGATTGGCGGGGTTGGGCTTTCTTT. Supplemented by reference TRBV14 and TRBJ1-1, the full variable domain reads EAGVTQFPSHSVIEKGQTVTLRCDPISGHDNLYWYRRVMGKEIKFLLHFVKESKQDESGMPNNRFLAERTGGTYSTLKVQPAELEDSGVYFCASSQDWRGWAFFGQGTRLTVV.

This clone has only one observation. The CDR3 DNA is TGTGCCAGCAGCCAGCCCCCAGGGGGACTATTAAATGAGCAGTTCTTC. Amino acids: CASSQPPGGLLNEQFF. The chain has TRBV4-2 and TRBJ2-1; D may correspond to TRBD1 or TRBD2 (7 bases each). The CDR3 is 16 residues long. Trimming stripped 3 bases from V and 7 bases from J, with 19 bases between. Germline V gene data show CDR1 as LGHNA and CDR2 as YNFKEQ.

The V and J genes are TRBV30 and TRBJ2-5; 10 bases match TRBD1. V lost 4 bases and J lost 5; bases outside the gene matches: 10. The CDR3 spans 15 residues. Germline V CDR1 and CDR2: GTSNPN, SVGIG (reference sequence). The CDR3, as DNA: TGTGCCTGGACAGAGGGACAGGGGTTATGGGAGACCCAGTACTTC. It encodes CAWTEGQGLWETQYF.

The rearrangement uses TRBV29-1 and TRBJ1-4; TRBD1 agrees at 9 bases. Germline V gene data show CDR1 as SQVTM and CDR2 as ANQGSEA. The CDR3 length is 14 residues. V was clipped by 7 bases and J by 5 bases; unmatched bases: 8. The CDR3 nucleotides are TGCAGCGCTATTCCACAGGGGGCAAATGAAAAACTGTTTTTT. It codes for CSAIPQGANEKLFF.

CDR3 sequence: CASSDPNRDGYTF. DNA for the CDR3: TGTGCCAGCAGCGACCCGAACAGGGATGGCTACACCTTC. The chain carries TRBV25-1 and TRBJ1-2; the D gene is possibly TRBD1 (6 bases). The CDR3 spans 13 residues. Germline V gene sequence: CDR1 MGHDK, CDR2 SYGVNS. The germline V and J ends were trimmed by 6 bases and 6 bases, with 14 bases remaining between them.

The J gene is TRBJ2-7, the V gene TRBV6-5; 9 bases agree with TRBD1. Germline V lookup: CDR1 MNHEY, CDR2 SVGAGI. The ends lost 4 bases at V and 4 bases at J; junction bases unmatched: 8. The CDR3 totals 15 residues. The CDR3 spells CASSWSGTGQYEQYF. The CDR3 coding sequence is TGTGCCAGCAGTTGGTCCGGGACAGGGCAATACGAGCAGTACTTC.

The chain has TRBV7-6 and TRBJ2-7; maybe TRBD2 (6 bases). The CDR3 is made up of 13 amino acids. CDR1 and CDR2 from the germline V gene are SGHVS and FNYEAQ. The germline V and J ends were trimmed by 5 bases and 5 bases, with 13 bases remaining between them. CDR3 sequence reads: CASSLYRRDEQYF. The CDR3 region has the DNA TGTGCCAGCAGCCTGTACAGGAGGGACGAGCAGTACTTC.

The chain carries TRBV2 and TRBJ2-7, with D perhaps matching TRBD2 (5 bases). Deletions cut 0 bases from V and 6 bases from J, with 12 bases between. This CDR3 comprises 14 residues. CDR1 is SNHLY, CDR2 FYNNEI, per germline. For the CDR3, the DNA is TGTGCCAGCAGTGAAGCCGGACTCTTAGGCGAGCAGTACTTC. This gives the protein CASSEAGLLGEQYF.

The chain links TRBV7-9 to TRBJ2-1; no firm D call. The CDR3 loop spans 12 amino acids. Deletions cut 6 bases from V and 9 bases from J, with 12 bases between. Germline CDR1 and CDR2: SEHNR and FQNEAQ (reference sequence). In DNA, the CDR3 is TGTGCCAGCAGGACGAGTGGTCTTGAGCAGTTCTTC. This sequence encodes CASRTSGLEQFF.

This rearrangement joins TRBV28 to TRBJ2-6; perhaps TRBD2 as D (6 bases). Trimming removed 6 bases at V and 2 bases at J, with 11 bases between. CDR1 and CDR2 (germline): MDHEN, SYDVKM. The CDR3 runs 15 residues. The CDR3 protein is CASSLGGTGANVLTF. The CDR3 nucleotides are TGTGCCAGCAGCCTCGGGGGTACTGGGGCCAACGTCCTGACTTTC.

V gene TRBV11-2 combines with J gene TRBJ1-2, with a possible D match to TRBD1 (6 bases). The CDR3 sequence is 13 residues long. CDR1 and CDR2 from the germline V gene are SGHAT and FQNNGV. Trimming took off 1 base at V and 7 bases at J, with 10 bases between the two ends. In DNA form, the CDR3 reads TGTGCCAGCAGCTTAGGGGACATAGGTGGCTACACCTTC. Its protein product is CASSLGDIGGYTF.

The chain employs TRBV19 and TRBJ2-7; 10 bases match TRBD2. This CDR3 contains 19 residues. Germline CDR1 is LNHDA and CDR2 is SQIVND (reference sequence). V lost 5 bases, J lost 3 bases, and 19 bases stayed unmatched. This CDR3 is CASSPPQGLAGALNYEQYF. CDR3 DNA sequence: TGTGCCAGTAGTCCACCCCAGGGGCTAGCGGGAGCCCTTAACTACGAGCAGTACTTC.

The DNA for the CDR3 is TGTGCCAGCAGCTTGGGTGGCCAAGAGACCCAGTACTTC. Translating gives CASSLGGQETQYF. The chain employs TRBV5-4 and TRBJ2-5; D is ambiguous. V dropped 0 bases and J dropped 1 base, with 4 bases sitting between them. The V gene's germline CDR1 is SGHNT and CDR2 YYREEE (reference sequence). The CDR3 consists of 13 residues.

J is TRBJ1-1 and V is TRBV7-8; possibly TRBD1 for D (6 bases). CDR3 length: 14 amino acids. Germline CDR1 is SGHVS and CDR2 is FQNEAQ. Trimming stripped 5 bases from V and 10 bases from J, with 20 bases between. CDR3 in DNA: TGTGCCAGCAGCCGGGAAGGGGGGGCCCGGGGAGCTTTCTTT. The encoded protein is CASSREGGARGAFF. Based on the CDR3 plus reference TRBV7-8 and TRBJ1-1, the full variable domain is GAGVSQSPRYKVAKRGQDVALRCDPISGHVSLFWYQQALGQGPEFLTYFQNEAQLDKSGLPSDRFFAERPEGSVSTLKIQRTQQEDSAVYLCASSREGGARGAFFGQGTRLTVV.

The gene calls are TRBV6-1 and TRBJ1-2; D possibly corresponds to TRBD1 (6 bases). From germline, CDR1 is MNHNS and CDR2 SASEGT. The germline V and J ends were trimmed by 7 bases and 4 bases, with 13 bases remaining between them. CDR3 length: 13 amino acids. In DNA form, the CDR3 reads TGTGCCAGCAATTCGGGGGCCCCCTATGGCTACACCTTC. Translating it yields CASNSGAPYGYTF.

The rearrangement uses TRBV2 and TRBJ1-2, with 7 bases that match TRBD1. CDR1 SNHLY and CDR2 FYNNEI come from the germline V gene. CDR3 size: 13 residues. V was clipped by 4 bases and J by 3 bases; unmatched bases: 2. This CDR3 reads CASSVDRDYGYTF. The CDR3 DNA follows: TGTGCCAGCAGTGTTGACAGGGACTATGGCTACACCTTC.

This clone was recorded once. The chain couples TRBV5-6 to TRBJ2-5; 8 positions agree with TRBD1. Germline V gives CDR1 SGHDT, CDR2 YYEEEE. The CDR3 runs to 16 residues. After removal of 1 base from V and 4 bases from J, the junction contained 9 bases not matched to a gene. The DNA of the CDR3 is TGTGCCAGCAGCTTGCGGAGTGGACAGGGCCGAGAGACCCAGTACTTC. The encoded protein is CASSLRSGQGRETQYF.

For the CDR3, the DNA is TGTGCCAGCAGTTCCCCCTCCACAGGGGGGGAGCAGTACTTC. Translation: CASSSPSTGGEQYF. V is TRBV27 and J is TRBJ2-5; tentatively, D is TRBD1 (8 bases). The CDR3 is made up of 14 amino acids. CDR1 and CDR2 from the germline V gene are MNHEY and SMNVEV (reference sequence). Between the trimmed V and J ends, which lost 4 bases and 11 bases, there was a span of 20 bases.

CDR3 region: CASRNSDAVVYNEQFF. CDR3 coding DNA: TGTGCCAGTAGGAATAGCGACGCGGTTGTCTACAATGAGCAGTTCTTC. The chain recombines TRBV19 with TRBJ2-1; a possible D gene is TRBD2 (5 bases). Germline lookup yields CDR1 LNHDA and CDR2 SQIVND (reference sequence). CDR3 length: 16 amino acids. With 6 bases removed from V and 3 bases from J, the gap between germline ends came to 18 bases.

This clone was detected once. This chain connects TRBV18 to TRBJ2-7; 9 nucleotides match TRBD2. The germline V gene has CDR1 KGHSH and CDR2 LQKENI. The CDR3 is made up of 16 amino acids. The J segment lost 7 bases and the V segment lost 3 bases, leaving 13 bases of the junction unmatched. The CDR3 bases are TGTGCCAGCTCACCCCCAGGAGCGGGAGGACTATGGGAGCAGTACTTC. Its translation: CASSPPGAGGLWEQYF.

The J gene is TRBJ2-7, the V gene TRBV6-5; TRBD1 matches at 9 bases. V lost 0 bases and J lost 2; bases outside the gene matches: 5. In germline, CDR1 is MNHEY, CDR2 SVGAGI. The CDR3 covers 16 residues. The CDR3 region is CASSYSIRDRAYEQYF. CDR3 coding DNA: TGTGCCAGCAGTTACTCGATCCGGGACAGGGCCTACGAGCAGTACTTC.

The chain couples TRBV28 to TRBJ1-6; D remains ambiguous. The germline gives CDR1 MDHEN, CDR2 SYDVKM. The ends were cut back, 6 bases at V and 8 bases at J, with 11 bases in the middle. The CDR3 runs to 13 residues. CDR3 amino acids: CASRPDTHSPLHF. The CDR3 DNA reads TGTGCCAGCAGACCTGACACTCATTCACCCCTCCACTTT.

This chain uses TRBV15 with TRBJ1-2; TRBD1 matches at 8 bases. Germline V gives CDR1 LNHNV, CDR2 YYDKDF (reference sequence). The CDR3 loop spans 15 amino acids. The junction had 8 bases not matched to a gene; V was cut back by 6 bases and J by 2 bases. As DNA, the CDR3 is TGTGCCACCAGGGTACCGGGACAGGCGAACTATGGCTACACCTTC. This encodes CATRVPGQANYGYTF.